This T cell receptor (beta chain) was found in a study of cytomegalovirus exposure and HLA in healthy donors (dated by TCRdb to about 2017). Study-wide context: An earlier analysis of some 500 of the donors reported 276 Gb of sequence data and 100 million to 130 million unique TCR beta sequences from some 180 million T cells. Approximately 300 gigabases of sequencing data and around 85 million unique TCR sequences made up an early release that covered around 640 HLA-typed donors. The genetic ancestry cluster associated with self-reported Caucasian donors included 65% to 90% of the roughly 410 genotyped donors. The study aimed to test whether signatures of past pathogen exposure could be identified by cataloging public T cell receptors. The T cell repertoires of 700 or so subjects were profiled by immunosequencing and related to cytomegalovirus serostatus. A separate validation cohort of roughly 130 different subjects was used in addition to the approximately 640-subject first cohort. To predict cytomegalovirus infection status, the study brought together high-throughput TCR immunosequencing, statistical association of individual TCRs with disease status, and machine learning. A later analysis re-analyzed previously published TCR beta repertoires from 550 to 700 donors and added high-resolution HLA genotyping to study TCR occurrence patterns. Rather than using new phenotypic data, the later analysis identified candidate immune exposures from TCR beta sequences and from how often those sequences occurred across donors. To decide whether each TCR beta V gene segment behaved as functional or pseudogenic, an earlier analysis of over 500 of the donors relied on high-throughput TCR beta sequencing. Donor age, sex, ethnicity and CMV serostatus were compiled alongside the repertoire data. In a later genetic analysis, genome-wide SNP genotypes for about three fifths of the roughly 670 donors were used, and that subset was treated as a discovery cohort. All discovery cohort repertoires had been generated using a single sequencing platform. HLA typing included class I and class II loci at four-digit resolution. The number of typed donors differed by locus: about 620-640 for A, B, C, DRB1 and DQB1; 522 for DQA1; over 600 for DPA1; and some 450 for DPB1. Four or five DR-DQ haplotypes were handled as single units for association and clustering because linkage in the cohort was strong. Across some 400 genotyped donors of the cohort, an average of about 220,000 unique TCR beta nucleotide sequences per donor were sequenced, and around 20% of those sequences were non-productive.

The library was obtained by the immunoSEQ multiplex PCR assay. For the multiplex PCR, a mixture combining 60 forward primers for TCR Vbeta segments and 13 reverse primers for TCR Jbeta segments was used. The CDR3 region of rearranged TCR beta genes was amplified from genomic DNA with a multiplex PCR assay. On the Illumina HiSeq System, the amplified TCR beta libraries were sequenced as 87-base-pair reads. As for the authors' bioinformatics: In a later analysis, some 80 million unique TCR beta chains were counted across the 650 to 700 repertoires, and approximately 11 million of these chains were shared by at least two donors. To remove PCR and sequencing errors, raw reads were error-corrected and collapsed into unique sequences using a nearest-neighbor algorithm that merged closely related sequences. V, D and J gene segments were assigned by aligning CDR3 sequences to IMGT reference sequences. Each retained sequence needed at least a six-nucleotide match to both a V gene segment and a J gene segment. A rearrangement counted as productive if the CDR3 had no stop codons and remained in frame with V and J, and every other rearrangement counted as non-productive. CDR3 was defined by IMGT convention, running from the second conserved V-encoded cysteine to the conserved J-encoded phenylalanine. In an earlier analysis of 587 of the donors, sequences lacking an unambiguous match to a single V gene segment were excluded. In an earlier analysis of approximately 500 of the donors, a V segment was called functional when productive rearrangements were above 56.7%, and segregating when the standard deviation between donors exceeded 5%. A statistical classification framework was built for diagnosing cytomegalovirus status from the catalog of TCR beta chain sequences. In a later analysis, TCR nucleotide sequences were compared against IMGT/GENE-DB human TR gene sequences so that V and J genes could be assigned. A later analysis assigned CDR3 sequences and most-parsimonious VDJ recombination scenarios with the TCRdist pipeline. In a later analysis, each TCR beta chain was defined by its CDR3 amino acid sequence together with its V-gene family, and reads without a unique V-gene family were excluded. A later analysis removed 450 to 600 highly shared, low-generation-probability nucleotide sequences to deal with suspected cross-contamination and a sequencing artifact. In a later analysis, a clonal expansion index for each public chain was calculated from normalized within-repertoire ranks of inferred template counts. In a later analysis, generation probabilities were computed using a VDJ recombination model fitted to out-of-frame rearrangements, and the results were checked against IGoR. A later analysis scored TCR-TCR, TCR-HLA and TCR-CMV co-occurrence with hypergeometric tests, applying a repertoire-size bias correction to TCR pairs. False discovery rates were estimated in a later analysis by permuting HLA or CMV assignments 20 times. In a later analysis, co-occurring TCRs were grouped using DBSCAN, with TCRdist sequence similarity added in when clustering inside HLA-allele-positive subsets. Repertoires with fewer than 30,000 or more than 120,000 public chains, plus five repertoires with anomalous nucleotide sharing, were excluded from co-occurrence clustering. TCRdb re-hosts the immuneACCESS table, in-frame sequences only. Its copies lack some clones; in the studies checked, an unresolved V gene accounts for under half of them, and the cause for the rest is not known. That table is the source of V, J and clone size, and D and trimming were worked out from the DNA. The sample yields some 89,000 clones; 75% to 85% were counted once. The ten largest clones add up to 1.5% to 2% of the sample.

To note about this clone: Its antigen is unknown. No much larger clone exists at a distance of one base, and base qualities are not known.

Broad study findings and their caveats: Only TCR beta chains were sequenced in this cohort, and the absence of alpha or paired-chain data limited detectable features. The classifier was reported to diagnose cytomegalovirus status with high specificity and sensitivity in both the original and validation cohorts. In a later analysis, HLA-associated TCR beta chains were found to be more clonally expanded and to have lower generation probabilities than equally common non-associated chains. Specific HLA alleles were associated with over 15,000 TCR beta sequences at a false discovery rate of 0.05 in a later analysis. The study gave a list of some 150 TCR beta chains associated with cytomegalovirus. Compared with the 666-donor mean, donors in an Asian-associated ancestry cluster had fewer N-insertions in productive TCRs, according to a later genetic analysis. Because HLA typing was unavailable for some donors at each locus, only the typed subset was used in association tests. CMV serostatus was the only immune exposure information available for the cohort. A further reported finding was that TCR beta sequences accurately predicted the HLA-A and HLA-B alleles for most subjects in the first cohort. Most CMV-associated TCR beta chains appeared to be HLA-restricted in a later analysis, and the HLA associations seemed to be driven largely by CMV exposure. The earlier analysis of 587 of the donors excluded some 15 rarely observed V segments, including chromosome 9 orphons, because counts were too low. An association between a missense DCLRE1C variant and V-gene and J-gene trimming of TCR beta chains was found in a later genetic analysis and replicated in an independent cohort. A group of highly shared sequence variants was considered likely to be a technical artifact of the sequencing pipeline. The presence/absence analyses assumed that sequencing depth was roughly uniform across donors, and that assumption may not be true. In an earlier analysis of over 550 of the donors, most TCR beta V segments were observed in productive rearrangements about 90% or about 30% of the time, broadly matching IMGT annotations. Several of the top co-occurrence clusters appeared to be linked to parvovirus B19, influenza, CMV and Epstein-Barr virus, according to a later analysis. Some IMGT-functional V segments, including TRBV6-2 and TRBV6-3, could not be distinguished by the 87-base-pair reads and were therefore excluded. The authors suggested that the approach could potentially be generalized to other disease states and immunological phenotypes. When HLA alleles, especially DR and DQ, strongly co-occurred, attributing TCR associations to individual alleles was difficult. Most TCR sequences were observed very rarely across donors, whereas some public TCRs were present in many individuals. Linkage disequilibrium might explain the correlated functional status among segregating V segments, but an unknown experimental factor could not be excluded. In a later analysis, the rate of TCR association differed among HLA loci, with DRB1 alleles having the most associated TCRs and HLA-C alleles having the fewest. A few of the identified cytomegalovirus-associated TCR beta chains were confirmed in vitro to be specific for cytomegalovirus antigens.

The cohort comprised 710 or so healthy bone marrow donors. At the time of sampling, all cohort members were nominally healthy, though unrecorded immune exposures were likely present. The donor was CMV seronegative and belonged to the group of 380 or so seronegative cohort members. Each donor provided a peripheral blood sample, and peripheral blood mononuclear cells were used for TCR beta sequencing. The Qiagen DNeasy Blood Extraction Kit was used to extract genomic DNA from the blood cell samples. CDR3 length: 17 amino acids, cysteine to phenylalanine. The DNA shown is the 51-base CDR3, in frame from base 1. V is reduced by 0 bases and J by 0 bases, leaving a spacing of 12 bases between them. As encoded in the germline V gene, CDR1 is LGHNA while CDR2 is YSLEER.

What was sequenced was PBMCs. This receptor chain uses TRBV4-3 and TRBJ1-3; the D gene assignment is ambiguous. The TCR sequence derives from a woman aged 25 to 39 in good health and CMV-seronegative. The CDR3 reads as follows: CASSQDSRMNSGNTIYF. At the DNA level, the sequence is TGCGCCAGCAGCCAAGATAGCCGAATGAACTCTGGAAACACCATATATTTT.